The 10 T cell receptor beta chains below were found in one sample sequenced in a study of beta chain features in type 1 diabetes listed by TCRdb under 2018. The study at large found these results: Type 1 diabetes patients showed a moderate but significant shortening of TCRB CDR3 length in all four CD4+ subsets.

The method behind the library was the immunoSEQ multiplex PCR assay. The High Capacity cDNA Reverse Transcription Kit was used to reverse transcribe all of the isolated RNA, meaning that expressed TCRB transcripts were what got sequenced. In its TCRdb copy, this immuneACCESS table keeps in-frame sequences only and misses some clones. Where compared with another copy, unresolved V genes explain less than half of these, and the others have no known cause. Present in this sample are fewer than 30,000 clones, approximately 69% of which were seen just once. The top ten hold around 4% of the sample. Antigens of these TCRs are unknown. The material sequenced was Tregs from blood. The cell subset or site label, as the study defines it: regulatory CD4+ T cells. The receptor set was obtained from a young man with type 1 diabetes.

This clone was seen only a few times. The rearrangement links TRBV29-1 to TRBJ2-3; TRBD2 might be the D (5 bases). Germline V gene lookup returns CDR1 SQVTM and CDR2 ANQGSEA. CDR3 length: 12 amino acids. Trimming left V 1 base short and J 6 bases short, with 8 bases between. The DNA for the CDR3 is TGCAGCGTTGAAGTAGCGTGGGATACGCAGTATTTT. This sequence encodes CSVEVAWDTQYF.

A few counts support this clone. This chain links TRBV18 with TRBJ2-1, with a possible D match to TRBD1 (6 bases). The ends were cut back, 5 bases at V and 5 bases at J, with 10 bases in the middle. The germline V gene has CDR1 KGHSH and CDR2 LQKENI. The CDR3 extends over 13 amino acids. CDR3 region: CASSRQDNNEQFF. The CDR3 coding sequence is TGTGCCAGCTCAAGACAGGACAACAATGAGCAGTTCTTC.

The chain combines TRBV28 with TRBJ1-5, with no clear D. The CDR3 is 12 amino acids. V lost 3 bases and J lost 10, with 10 bases in between. Looked up from germline, CDR1 is MDHEN and CDR2 is SYDVKM. The CDR3 DNA sequence: TGTGCCAGCAGTTTGGAACACAGCCCCCAGCATTTT. Protein sequence: CASSLEHSPQHF.

The chain couples TRBV7-2 to TRBJ2-6; 7 bases map to TRBD1. J was trimmed by 4 bases and V by 5 bases; bases with no gene match: 8. Germline CDR1 and CDR2: SGHTA and FQGNSA. This CDR3 comprises 16 residues. CDR3 bases: TGTGCCAGCAGCCCTTCAACAGGGGTCGGGGCCAACGTCCTGACTTTC. It specifies CASSPSTGVGANVLTF.

The chain employs TRBV7-9 and TRBJ1-4; D unresolved. Trimming left V 3 bases short and J 8 bases short, with 13 bases between. The CDR3 covers 14 residues. CDR1 is SEHNR and CDR2 is FQNEAQ in the germline V gene (reference sequence). The CDR3 nucleotides are TGTGCCAGCAGCTTTCCCGCGGGAGCGGAAAAACTGTTTTTT. Amino acids: CASSFPAGAEKLFF.

This chain uses TRBV18 with TRBJ1-1; 9 bases align to TRBD1. The CDR3 consists of 17 residues. The V segment lost 3 bases and the J segment 2 bases; nucleotides outside the gene matches: 10. CDR1 and CDR2 (germline): KGHSH, LQKENI. As DNA, the CDR3 is TGTGCCAGCTCACCGGTTGGACAGGGGTGGGTCAACACTGAAGCTTTCTTT. It codes for CASSPVGQGWVNTEAFF.

The J gene is TRBJ1-2, the V gene TRBV28; 8 bases fit TRBD1. The CDR3 sequence is 13 residues long. Trimming at V came to 6 bases and at J to 8 bases, leaving 8 bases not matched to a gene. Per the germline V gene, CDR1 is MDHEN and CDR2 is SYDVKM. The CDR3 reads CASSPRQGRGYTF. CDR3 nucleotide sequence: TGTGCCAGCAGCCCCCGACAGGGGCGAGGCTACACCTTC.

The chain's CDR3 is CASSLGWGEYF. Here the CDR3 DNA reads TGTGCCAGCAGCTTAGGCTGGGGGGAGTACTTC. The chain has TRBV7-9 and TRBJ2-7; a weak D match, TRBD2 (6 bases). The germline V gene has CDR1 SEHNR and CDR2 FQNEAQ (reference sequence). Trimming cost V 1 base and J 11 bases, with 9 bases left between them. The CDR3 is made up of 11 amino acids.

The rearrangement links TRBV7-2 to TRBJ2-5, with 11 bases matching TRBD1. The assigned J gene may be wrong: the sequence end matches TRBJ2-7 better. This CDR3 is built from 14 residues. CDR1 and CDR2 from the germline V gene are SGHTA and FQGNSA. CDR3 loop: CASSADRGPYEQYF. CDR3 DNA: TGTGCCAGCAGCGCGGACAGGGGGCCCTACGAGCAGTACTTC.

V usage is TRBV7-9 and J usage is TRBJ2-6; 9 nucleotides align to TRBD2. The CDR3 runs to 18 residues. J gave up 3 bases and V 4 bases, and 10 bases lay outside the gene matches. Germline V CDR1 and CDR2: SEHNR, FQNEAQ (reference sequence). Here the CDR3 reads CASSSLAGVASGANVLTF. Written as DNA, the CDR3 is TGTGCCAGCAGCTCATTAGCGGGAGTAGCTAGTGGGGCCAACGTCCTGACTTTC.